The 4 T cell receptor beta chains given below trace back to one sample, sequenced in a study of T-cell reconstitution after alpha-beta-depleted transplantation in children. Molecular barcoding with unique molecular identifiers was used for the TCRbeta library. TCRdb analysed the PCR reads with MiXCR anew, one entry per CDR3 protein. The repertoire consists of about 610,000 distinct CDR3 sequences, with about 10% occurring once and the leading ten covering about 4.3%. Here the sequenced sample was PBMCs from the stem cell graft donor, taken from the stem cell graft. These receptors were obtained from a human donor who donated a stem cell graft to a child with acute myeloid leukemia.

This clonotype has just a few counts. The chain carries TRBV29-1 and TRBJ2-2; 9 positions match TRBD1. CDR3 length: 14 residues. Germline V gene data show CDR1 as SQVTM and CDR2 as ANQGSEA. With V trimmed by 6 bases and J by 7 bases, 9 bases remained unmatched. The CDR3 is CSVDPQGAGGELFF. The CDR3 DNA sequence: TGCAGCGTCGACCCACAGGGGGCAGGCGGGGAGCTGTTTTTT.

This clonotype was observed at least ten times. Here the CDR3 reads CASSYESAYEQYF. The CDR3 nucleotides are TGTGCCAGCAGTTACGAATCAGCCTACGAGCAGTACTTC. The chain combines TRBV6-2 or TRBV6-3 with TRBJ2-7; D not certain. The CDR3 is made up of 13 amino acids. Trimming shortened V by 2 bases and J by 2 bases, and 7 bases separated the two germline ends. Germline V gene sequence: CDR1 MNHEY, CDR2 SVGEGT.

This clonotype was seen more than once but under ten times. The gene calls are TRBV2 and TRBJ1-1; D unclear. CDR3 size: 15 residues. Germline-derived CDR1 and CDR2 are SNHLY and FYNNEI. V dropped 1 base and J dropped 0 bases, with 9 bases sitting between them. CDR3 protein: CASSEDIGMNTEAFF. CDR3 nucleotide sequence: TGTGCCAGCAGTGAAGATATTGGGATGAACACTGAAGCTTTCTTT.

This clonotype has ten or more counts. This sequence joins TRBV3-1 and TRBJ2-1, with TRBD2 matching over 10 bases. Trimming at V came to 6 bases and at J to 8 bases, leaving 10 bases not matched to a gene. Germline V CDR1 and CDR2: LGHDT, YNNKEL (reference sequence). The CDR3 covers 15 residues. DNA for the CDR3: TGTGCCAGCAGACCCGCTAGCGGGAGTCCTTATGAGCAGTTCTTC. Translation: CASRPASGSPYEQFF.